Below, one TCR beta chain is given with its context. Its matching antigen is unknown. One entry per CDR3 protein, called by TCRdb with MiXCR from the reads. The sample consists of about 500,000 distinct CDR3 sequences, around a third of them appearing once. The data were obtained in a study of T cell repertoires in cytomegalovirus infection. Overall study: Selected CMV epitopes included recently identified HLA-C-restricted ones as well as well-studied HLA-B-restricted ones. Evidence of both CMV infection and a matching HLA type came from public TCR beta signatures. Study conclusions and caveats: The study identified carriers of CMV plus the relevant HLA from cumulative public TCR beta family frequency. Dominant in the ex vivo response were TCR beta clonotypes restricted by HLA-C and specific for CMV.

The CDR3 loop spans 11 amino acids. The V gene lost 5 bases and the J gene lost 11 bases, with 13 bases spanning the gap. Per the germline V gene, CDR1 is SQVTM and CDR2 is ANQGSEA. This specimen consisted of cultured PBMCs, obtained from culture after CMV antigen stimulation. This clonotype originated in a human donor in good health (CMV status not recorded). Some clones in this sample may be carry-over from other donors' samples. V and J are TRBV29-1 and TRBJ1-5; no definite D call. Here the CDR3 DNA reads TGCAGCGTTCAGGATCCCCTATCCCAGCATTTT. Protein product: CSVQDPLSQHF.